This TCR beta chain came from a study of CD8 T cells in Susac syndrome. Random hexamers served to reverse transcribe roughly 0.5 to 1 ug RNA. TCRdb re-analysed the immunoSEQ multiplex PCR reads in MiXCR, keeping a single row per CDR3 protein. The table records about 130,000 distinct CDR3 sequences, under 95% of them present only once. V dropped 0 bases and J dropped 7 bases, with 11 bases sitting between them. Germline CDR1 and CDR2: SGHRS and YFSETQ. The CDR3 has 14 amino acids. Sequencing was performed on CD8+ T cells from PBMCs. This sequence joins TRBV5-1 and TRBJ2-1; D tentatively fits TRBD1 or TRBD2 (5 bases each). This TCR derives from a human donor with multiple sclerosis. The DNA for the CDR3 is TGCGCCAGCAGCTTGGGGGGAGAGGGGAATGAGCAGTTCTTC. Residues: CASSLGGEGNEQFF.